The sequence of this T cell receptor beta chain was determined in a study of blood T cell repertoires in COVID-19. Study at large: Acute and convalescent COVID-19 samples came from the United States, Italy and Spain. Sample material is recorded as cDNA or gDNA derived from T cells, B-cell-depleted T cells, or PBMCs.

The table came from immunoSEQ multiplex PCR; TCRdb's copy has only in-frame clones and leaves some out. The sample yields 150,000 to 200,000 clones, 70% to 85% seen once. As regards this clone: Other DNA sequences from this sample encode an identical CDR3 as well.

Sample: peripheral blood. This clonotype was sampled from a woman older than 75 with acute or convalescent COVID-19.

In DNA, the CDR3 is TGTGCCTGGAGTAGTGGACAGGGCGGCAATCAGCCCCAGCATTTT. Translated, it gives CAWSSGQGGNQPQHF. The gene calls are TRBV30 and TRBJ1-5; TRBD1 aligns across 8 bases. Germline V lookup: CDR1 GTSNPN, CDR2 SVGIG (reference sequence). With 2 bases clipped from V and 2 bases from J, the junction kept 5 bases outside the gene matches. CDR3 length: 15 amino acids.